A single sample gave rise to the 5 T cell receptor beta chains below, sequenced in a study of graft-versus-host responses after intestinal transplantation. The antigens of these receptors remain unknown. Here immunoSEQ multiplex PCR was the method, and the copy in TCRdb shows in-frame clones only, minus some. The table has about 86,000 clones, roughly nine tenths seen once. The material was unstimulated CD8+ T cells sorted from spleen or lymph node cells, obtained before intestinal transplant. The source of these receptors is a human donor who received an intestinal transplant.

The chain employs TRBV5-1 and TRBJ2-7; D is undetermined. CDR1 is SGHRS and CDR2 is YFSETQ in the germline V gene. Trimming shortened V by 1 base and J by 1 base, and 6 bases separated the two germline ends. CDR3 length: 13 residues. The CDR3 nucleotides are TGCGCCAGCAGCTTGAAGCCATCCTACGAGCAGTACTTC. It is translated as CASSLKPSYEQYF.

The gene calls are TRBV29-1 and TRBJ2-7; D is unresolved. V was shortened by 4 bases and J by 3 bases, with 13 bases between the two germline ends. Germline lookup yields CDR1 SQVTM and CDR2 ANQGSEA. The CDR3 spans 13 residues. The CDR3, as DNA: TGCAGCGTTGTGCTAACTGATGTCTACGAGCAGTACTTC. Protein product: CSVVLTDVYEQYF.

The chain links TRBV10-3 to TRBJ1-1; TRBD1 aligns across 8 bases. Germline trimming cut 2 bases from V and 4 bases from J; bases unmatched to any gene: 6. The CDR3 consists of 15 residues. Germline CDR1 reads ENHRY; CDR2 reads SYGVKD. For the CDR3, the DNA is TGTGCCATCAGTGAGCCGGACAGGGCTTCCACTGAAGCTTTCTTT. Encoded protein: CAISEPDRASTEAFF.

V is TRBV5-4 and J is TRBJ1-1; TRBD1 matches 8 bases. CDR3 length: 18 amino acids. Per the germline V gene, CDR1 is SGHNT and CDR2 is YYREEE (reference sequence). V lost 0 bases to trimming and J lost 6 bases; unmatched junction nucleotides: 16. The CDR3 coding sequence is TGTGCCAGCAGCTTGGACCTATCATATGGACAGGGCGAAGCTGAAGCTTTCTTT. Residues: CASSLDLSYGQGEAEAFF.

The V and J genes are TRBV13 and TRBJ1-4; 7 nucleotides align to TRBD1. Germline values: CDR1 PRHDT, CDR2 FYEKMQ (reference sequence). The CDR3 has 15 residues. The V gene end was trimmed by 4 bases and the J gene end by 5 bases; junction bases not matched to a gene: 7. DNA of the CDR3: TGTGCCAGCAGCTCCACCGGGACAGCGAATGAAAAACTGTTTTTT. Its translation: CASSSTGTANEKLFF.